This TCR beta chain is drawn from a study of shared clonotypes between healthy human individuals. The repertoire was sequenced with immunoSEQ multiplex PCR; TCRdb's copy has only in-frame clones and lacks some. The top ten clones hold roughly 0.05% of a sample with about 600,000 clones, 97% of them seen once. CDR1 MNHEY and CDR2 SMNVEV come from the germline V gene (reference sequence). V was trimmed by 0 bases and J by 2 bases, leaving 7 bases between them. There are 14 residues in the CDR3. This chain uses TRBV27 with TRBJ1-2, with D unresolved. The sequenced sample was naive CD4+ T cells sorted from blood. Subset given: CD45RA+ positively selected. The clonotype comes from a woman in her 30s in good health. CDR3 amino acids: CASSLSRENYGYTF. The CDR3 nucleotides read TGTGCCAGCAGTTTATCAAGGGAAAACTATGGCTACACCTTC.